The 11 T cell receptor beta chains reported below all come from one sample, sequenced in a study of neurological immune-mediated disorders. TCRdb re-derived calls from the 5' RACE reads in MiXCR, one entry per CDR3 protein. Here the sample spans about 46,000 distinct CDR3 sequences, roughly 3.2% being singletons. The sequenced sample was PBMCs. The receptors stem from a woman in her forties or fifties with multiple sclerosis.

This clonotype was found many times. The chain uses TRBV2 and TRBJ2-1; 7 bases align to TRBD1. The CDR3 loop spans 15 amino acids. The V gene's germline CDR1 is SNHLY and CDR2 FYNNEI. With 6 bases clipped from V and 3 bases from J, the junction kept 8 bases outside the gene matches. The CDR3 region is CASSGARTGYNEQFF. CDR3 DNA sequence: TGTGCCAGCAGCGGGGCCCGGACAGGCTACAATGAGCAGTTCTTC.

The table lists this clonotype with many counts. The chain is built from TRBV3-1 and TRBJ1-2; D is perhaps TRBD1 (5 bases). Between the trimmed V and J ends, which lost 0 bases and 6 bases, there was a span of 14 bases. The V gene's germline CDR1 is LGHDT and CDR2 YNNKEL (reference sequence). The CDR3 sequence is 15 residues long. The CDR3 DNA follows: TGTGCCAGCAGCCAAGACTGGGGGGGTGGGAATGGCTACACCTTC. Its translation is CASSQDWGGGNGYTF.

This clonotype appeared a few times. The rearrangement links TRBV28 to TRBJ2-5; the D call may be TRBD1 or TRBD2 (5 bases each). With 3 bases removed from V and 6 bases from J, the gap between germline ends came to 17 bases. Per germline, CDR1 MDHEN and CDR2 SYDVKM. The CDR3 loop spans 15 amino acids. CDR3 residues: CASSLGRDPTQTQYF. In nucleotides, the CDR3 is TGTGCCAGCAGTTTGGGCAGGGACCCTACGCAGACCCAGTACTTC.

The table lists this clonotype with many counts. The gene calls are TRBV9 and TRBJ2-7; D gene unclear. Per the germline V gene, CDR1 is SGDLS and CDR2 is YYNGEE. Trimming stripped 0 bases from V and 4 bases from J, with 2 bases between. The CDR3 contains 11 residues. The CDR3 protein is CASSVVYEQYV. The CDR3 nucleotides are TGTGCCAGCAGCGTAGTTTACGAGCAGTACGTC.

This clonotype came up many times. The CDR3 DNA is TGTGCCAGCAGCTTGGGCCAGGGCGTTGAAGCTTTCTTT. Its protein product is CASSLGQGVEAFF. The chain has TRBV5-6 and TRBJ1-1; weak D call: TRBD1 (5 bases). The CDR3 is 13 residues long. Trimming removed 0 bases at V and 7 bases at J, with 10 bases between. From germline, CDR1 is SGHDT and CDR2 YYEEEE.

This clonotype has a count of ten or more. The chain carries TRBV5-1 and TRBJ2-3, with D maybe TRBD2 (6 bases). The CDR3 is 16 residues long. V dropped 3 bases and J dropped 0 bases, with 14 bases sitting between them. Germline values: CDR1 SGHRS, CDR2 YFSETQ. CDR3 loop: CASSSNSGTSTDTQYF. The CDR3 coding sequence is TGCGCCAGCAGCTCCAATTCGGGGACTAGCACAGATACGCAGTATTTT. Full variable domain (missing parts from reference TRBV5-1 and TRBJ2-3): KAGVTQTPRYLIKTRGQQVTLSCSPISGHRSVSWYQQTPGQGLQFLFEYFSETQRNKGNFPGRFSGRQFSNSRSEMNVSTLELGDSALYLCASSSNSGTSTDTQYFGPGTRLTVL.

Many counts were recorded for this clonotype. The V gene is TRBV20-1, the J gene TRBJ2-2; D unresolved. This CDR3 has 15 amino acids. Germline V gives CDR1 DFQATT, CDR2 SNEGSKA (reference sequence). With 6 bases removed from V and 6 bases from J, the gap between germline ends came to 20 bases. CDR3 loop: CSAPVLGPDAGELFF. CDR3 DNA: TGCAGTGCCCCCGTTTTAGGGCCGGACGCCGGGGAGCTGTTTTTT.

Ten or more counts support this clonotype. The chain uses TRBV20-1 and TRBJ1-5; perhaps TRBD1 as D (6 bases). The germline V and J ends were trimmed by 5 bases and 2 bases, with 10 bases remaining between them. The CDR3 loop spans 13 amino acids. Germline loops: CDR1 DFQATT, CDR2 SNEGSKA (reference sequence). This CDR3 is CSASAGGNQPQHF. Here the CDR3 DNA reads TGCAGTGCTTCGGCAGGGGGCAATCAGCCCCAGCATTTT.

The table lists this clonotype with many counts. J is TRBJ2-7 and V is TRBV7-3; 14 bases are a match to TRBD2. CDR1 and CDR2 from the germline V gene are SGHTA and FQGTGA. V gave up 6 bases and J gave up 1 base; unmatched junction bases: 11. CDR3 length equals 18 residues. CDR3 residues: CASRVPGTSGSRSYEQYF. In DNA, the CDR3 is TGTGCCAGCAGGGTCCCTGGGACTAGCGGGAGTCGGTCCTACGAGCAGTACTTC.

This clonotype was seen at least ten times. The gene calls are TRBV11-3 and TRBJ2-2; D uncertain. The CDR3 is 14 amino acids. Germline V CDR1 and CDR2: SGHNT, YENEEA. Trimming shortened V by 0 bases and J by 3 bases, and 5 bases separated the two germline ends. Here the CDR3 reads CASSLDDYTGELFF. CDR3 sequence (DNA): TGTGCCAGCAGCTTAGACGACTACACCGGGGAGCTGTTTTTT.

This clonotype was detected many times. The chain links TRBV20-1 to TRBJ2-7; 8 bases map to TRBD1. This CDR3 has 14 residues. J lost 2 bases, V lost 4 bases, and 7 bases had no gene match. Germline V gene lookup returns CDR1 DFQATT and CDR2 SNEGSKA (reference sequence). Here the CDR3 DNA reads TGCAGTGCTACACCCGGACAGGGAACCTACGAGCAGTACTTC. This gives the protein CSATPGQGTYEQYF.